A single sample is the source of the 7 T cell receptor beta chains below, sequenced in a study of beta chain features in type 1 diabetes (dated by TCRdb to about 2018). The receptor library was made with the immunoSEQ multiplex PCR assay. All of the isolated RNA was reverse transcribed with the High Capacity cDNA Reverse Transcription Kit, so expressed TCRB transcripts were sequenced. TCRdb obtained this table from immuneACCESS and retained in-frame rearrangements with V and J assigned. These tables miss some clones; where compared with another copy, unresolved V genes account for less than half of the shortfall, and the remainder is unexplained. The sample includes 640,000 or so clones, with about an eighth observed a single time. The top ten hold approximately 0.022% of the sample. General study outcomes and caveats: In all four CD4+ subsets, TCRB CDR3 length was moderately but significantly shorter in type 1 diabetes patients.

These receptors lack a known antigen. Input material: naive CD4+ T cells from blood. The label giving this sample's cell subset or site can be read as: true naive CD4+ T cells. The receptors were sampled from a man between 18 and 29 years old with type 1 diabetes.

This clone has more than one count but fewer than ten. V and J are TRBV10-1 and TRBJ2-7; D remains ambiguous. The CDR3 totals 13 residues. Germline CDR1 reads WNHNN; CDR2 reads SYGVQD (reference sequence). Trimming took 1 base from V and 7 from J, leaving 11 bases between them. The CDR3 DNA sequence: TGCGCCAGCAGTGAGTGGGCGTTGGGGGAGCAGTACTTC. Its protein is CASSEWALGEQYF.

The chain links TRBV9 to TRBJ2-3; no clear D gene. The V gene's germline CDR1 is SGDLS and CDR2 YYNGEE. This CDR3 spans 13 amino acids. The V gene lost 0 bases and the J gene lost 4 bases, with 6 bases spanning the gap. CDR3 coding DNA: TGTGCCAGCAGCGTAGCCCCCGCAGATACGCAGTATTTT. Its protein product is CASSVAPADTQYF.

As for this clone: The sample holds other DNA sequences that translate to the same CDR3. The chain carries TRBV6-5 and TRBJ1-1; D is undetermined. The CDR3 spans 12 residues. Between the trimmed V and J ends, which lost 2 bases and 1 base, there was a span of 2 bases. Germline values: CDR1 MNHEY, CDR2 SVGAGI. The CDR3 here is CASSYRNTEAFF. The CDR3 nucleotides are TGTGCCAGCAGTTACAGGAACACTGAAGCTTTCTTT.

V and J are TRBV4-1 and TRBJ2-5; TRBD1 matches 7 bases. Unmatched junction bases numbered 4, after V lost 6 bases and J lost 3 bases. Germline loops: CDR1 MGHRA, CDR2 YSYEKL. The CDR3 is 13 amino acids. CDR3 nucleotides: TGCGCCAGCAGTCGACAGGGTGAAGAGACCCAGTACTTC. Encoded protein: CASSRQGEETQYF.

The chain joins TRBV4-1 to TRBJ2-5; D is uncertain. CDR1 and CDR2 (germline): MGHRA, YSYEKL. The CDR3 has 13 residues. With 1 base removed from V and 2 bases from J, the gap between germline ends came to 5 bases. Here the CDR3 reads CASSQARQETQYF. DNA of the CDR3: TGCGCCAGCAGCCAAGCCCGACAAGAGACCCAGTACTTC.

V and J are TRBV19 and TRBJ1-6; no reliable D call. This CDR3 has 17 residues. Trimming removed 1 base at V and 0 bases at J, with 10 bases between. Germline V CDR1 and CDR2: LNHDA, SQIVND (reference sequence). CDR3 in amino acids: CASSIGGGFSYNSPLHF. The CDR3 DNA is TGTGCCAGTAGTATAGGTGGCGGATTCTCCTATAATTCACCCCTCCACTTT.

This chain connects TRBV9 to TRBJ2-7; 7 nucleotides align to TRBD1. The germline V gene encodes CDR1 SGDLS and CDR2 YYNGEE. J lost 1 base, V lost 4 bases, and 11 bases had no gene match. CDR3 size: 16 residues. The CDR3 bases are TGTGCCAGCAGCCCGCGGACAGGTCCGACGTCCTACGAGCAGTACTTC. Translation gives CASSPRTGPTSYEQYF.